This TCR beta chain originates from a study of vaccination effects on CD4 cells after COVID-19. The method was immunoSEQ multiplex PCR; TCRdb's version includes in-frame clones alone and lacks a portion of them. The table has fewer than 55,000 clones, around 76% seen once; the top ten hold about 3.7%. As regards this clone: Its cognate antigen is unknown.

V was clipped by 2 bases and J by 4 bases, with 9 bases between them. This CDR3 contains 14 residues. Germline CDR1 is SGHNT and CDR2 is YYREEE (reference sequence). CD4+ T cells were isolated after 10 days of culture. Confirmation by PCR established that the person had SARS-CoV-2 infection between March and December 2020. Participants got two doses of BNT162b2 or mRNA-1273 vaccine. J is TRBJ1-4 and V is TRBV5-4; D gene uncertain. This receptor was identified in a human donor who had a prior SARS-CoV-2 infection. This specimen consisted of CD4+ T cells from PBMCs cultured without peptide, obtained after COVID-19 vaccination. The CDR3 sequence is CASSLDGRNEKLFF. The CDR3, as DNA: TGTGCCAGCAGCTTAGACGGACGTAATGAAAAACTGTTTTTT.